One and the same sample provided the 24 T cell receptor beta chains below, sequenced in a study of cytomegalovirus exposure and HLA in healthy donors. PCR employed 60 Vbeta and 13 Jbeta primers. TCRdb's copy holds only in-frame clones and misses some; the assay was immunoSEQ multiplex PCR. The sample yields approximately 150,000 clones, roughly 80% seen once. Source material: PBMCs. These receptors were obtained from a woman in her fifties or sixties in good health and CMV-seronegative.

The chain couples TRBV6-1 to TRBJ1-2, with 10 bases aligning to TRBD1. This CDR3 is 14 amino acids long. The J segment lost 4 bases and the V segment lost 6 bases, leaving 5 bases of the junction unmatched. Germline values: CDR1 MNHNS, CDR2 SASEGT. The CDR3 loop reads CASRTTGGGYGYTF. CDR3 DNA sequence: TGTGCCAGCAGAACGACAGGGGGCGGCTATGGCTACACCTTC.

The genes are TRBV9 and TRBJ1-5; D may be TRBD1 (5 bases). CDR3 length: 15 residues. V was pared by 0 bases and J by 1 base, with 8 bases between. Germline V gene data show CDR1 as SGDLS and CDR2 as YYNGEE. In nucleotides, the CDR3 is TGTGCCAGCAGCGTAGCAGGGCTGAGCAATCAGCCCCAGCATTTT. Residues: CASSVAGLSNQPQHF.

V and J are TRBV28 and TRBJ1-5, with 8 bases matching TRBD1. The CDR3 length is 16 residues. The trim removed 3 bases at V and 1 base at J, leaving 5 bases unmatched. Germline assignment: CDR1 MDHEN and CDR2 SYDVKM. Written as DNA, the CDR3 is TGTGCCAGCAGTTTCTTACAGGGGGAGAGCAATCAGCCCCAGCATTTT. The encoded protein is CASSFLQGESNQPQHF.

The chain recombines TRBV25-1 with TRBJ2-7; possibly TRBD2 for D (5 bases). The length of the CDR3 is 14 residues. The germline V and J ends were trimmed by 0 bases and 7 bases, with 13 bases remaining between them. Per germline, CDR1 MGHDK and CDR2 SYGVNS. CDR3 sequence: CASSEYSSSGEQYF. The CDR3 coding sequence is TGTGCCAGCAGTGAATATAGTAGTTCGGGGGAGCAGTACTTC.

This rearrangement joins TRBV11-3 to TRBJ2-1, with D possibly being TRBD1 (6 bases). The CDR3 loop spans 13 amino acids. Germline V CDR1 and CDR2: SGHNT, YENEEA. V shed 5 bases and J shed 8 bases, with 13 bases lying between them. CDR3 DNA: TGTGCCAGCAGCGCAGGGGTTTTGGATGAGCAGTTCTTC. Translated: CASSAGVLDEQFF.

This clone was seen a handful of times. The genes are TRBV6-1 and TRBJ1-2; 7 nucleotides align to TRBD1. The CDR3 runs to 13 residues. Germline CDR1 is MNHNS and CDR2 is SASEGT. V dropped 6 bases and J dropped 2; count of bases not matched to a gene: 3. The CDR3 loop reads CASRIRGNYGYTF. As DNA, the CDR3 is TGTGCCAGCAGAATCAGGGGGAACTATGGCTACACCTTC.

V usage is TRBV5-1 and J usage is TRBJ1-2; tentative D call: TRBD1 (5 bases). The CDR3 is made up of 14 amino acids. CDR1 is SGHRS and CDR2 is YFSETQ in the germline V gene. The V and J ends lost 0 bases and 6 bases respectively, with 12 bases between them. As DNA, the CDR3 is TGCGCCAGCAGCTTGGAGTTGGGGCCAAATGGCTACACCTTC. Its translation is CASSLELGPNGYTF. The entire variable domain, with the rest obtained from reference TRBV5-1 and TRBJ1-2, is as follows: KAGVTQTPRYLIKTRGQQVTLSCSPISGHRSVSWYQQTPGQGLQFLFEYFSETQRNKGNFPGRFSGRQFSNSRSEMNVSTLELGDSALYLCASSLELGPNGYTFGSGTRLTVV.

This clone was seen only once. J is TRBJ1-2 and V is TRBV30; D is undetermined. The CDR3 runs to 13 residues. Germline V gives CDR1 GTSNPN, CDR2 SVGIG (reference sequence). Trimming pared 2 bases from V and 0 bases from J, leaving 7 bases between. Here the CDR3 reads CAWSSFSNYGYTF. Here the CDR3 DNA reads TGTGCCTGGAGTTCTTTTTCTAACTATGGCTACACCTTC.

The chain recombines TRBV7-9 with TRBJ1-2; D is ambiguous. Germline lookup yields CDR1 SEHNR and CDR2 FQNEAQ (reference sequence). Between the trimmed V and J ends, which lost 2 bases and 2 bases, there was a span of 9 bases. The CDR3 has 14 amino acids. The CDR3: CASSLQNTNYGYTF. The CDR3 bases are TGTGCCAGCAGCTTACAGAACACAAACTATGGCTACACCTTC.

This clone was recorded a few times. This chain joins TRBV5-1 and TRBJ1-6, with D tentatively TRBD1 (5 bases). Germline values: CDR1 SGHRS, CDR2 YFSETQ. V was clipped by 3 bases and J by 7 bases, with 17 bases between them. The CDR3 contains 16 residues. In nucleotides, the CDR3 is TGCGCCAGCAGCTCTTCTTTGGGGGAGGAGAATTCACCCCTCCACTTT. Translating it yields CASSSSLGEENSPLHF.

This CDR3 is CASTGQGAIGANVLTF. For the CDR3, the DNA is TGTGCCAGCACGGGACAGGGGGCTATTGGGGCCAACGTCCTGACTTTC. The chain combines TRBV2 with TRBJ2-6; 12 bases line up with TRBD1. The CDR3 runs to 16 residues. Per germline, CDR1 SNHLY and CDR2 FYNNEI. J was trimmed by 3 bases and V by 7 bases; bases with no gene match: 4.

The rearrangement joins TRBV6-5 to TRBJ1-3; D possibly corresponds to TRBD1 (6 bases). Trimming pared 6 bases from V and 0 bases from J, leaving 12 bases between. CDR3 length: 15 amino acids. The germline gives CDR1 MNHEY, CDR2 SVGAGI. The CDR3 spells CASRPQGYSGNTIYF. CDR3 nucleotides: TGTGCCAGCAGGCCCCAGGGGTACTCTGGAAACACCATATATTTT.

This clone was seen just once. CDR3 coding DNA: TGTGCCAGCAGCCAGGGCACGCCCCCGAATGAGCAGTTCTTC. Translating it yields CASSQGTPPNEQFF. The gene calls are TRBV7-2 and TRBJ2-1, with TRBD1 as a possible D gene (5 bases). This CDR3 has 14 amino acids. Germline assignment: CDR1 SGHTA and CDR2 FQGNSA. Trimming took 5 bases from V and 7 from J, leaving 15 bases between them.

The J gene is TRBJ2-2, the V gene TRBV29-1; D unresolved. Germline CDR1 SQVTM, CDR2 ANQGSEA. The ends were cut back, 4 bases at V and 2 bases at J, with 11 bases in the middle. The CDR3 spans 14 residues. The CDR3 nucleotides are TGCAGCGTTGTGGTGAACTTTAACACCGGGGAGCTGTTTTTT. Its translation: CSVVVNFNTGELFF.

The gene calls are TRBV28 and TRBJ2-7, with 8 positions matching TRBD1. The CDR3 consists of 13 residues. The junction had 1 base not matched to a gene; V was cut back by 5 bases and J by 1 base. Germline V gene sequence: CDR1 MDHEN, CDR2 SYDVKM. CDR3 sequence: CASSDRGSYEQYF. The CDR3 DNA reads as TGTGCCAGCAGTGACAGGGGTTCCTACGAGCAGTACTTC.

The V gene is TRBV2, the J gene TRBJ1-5; 7 positions match TRBD1. Per germline, CDR1 SNHLY and CDR2 FYNNEI. This CDR3 has 13 amino acids. V was clipped by 10 bases and J by 3 bases; unmatched bases: 6. CDR3 coding DNA: TGTGCCACCTCTGACAGGGTCAATCAGCCCCAGCATTTT. This translates into CATSDRVNQPQHF. Based on the CDR3 plus reference TRBV2 and TRBJ1-5, the full variable domain is EPEVTQTPSHQVTQMGQEVILRCVPISNHLYFYWYRQILGQKVEFLVSFYNNEISEKSEIFDDQFSVERPDGSNFTLKIRSTKLEDSAMYFCATSDRVNQPQHFGDGTRLSIL.

This clone was seen only a few times. This specimen includes other DNA sequences encoding the same CDR3. The V and J genes are TRBV10-3 and TRBJ2-7; the D is unclear. CDR3 length: 11 amino acids. Between the trimmed V and J ends, which lost 0 bases and 6 bases, there was a span of 3 bases. Germline CDR1 is ENHRY and CDR2 is SYGVKD. CDR3 sequence reads: CAISESAEQYF. The CDR3 DNA is TGTGCCATCAGTGAGTCGGCCGAGCAGTACTTC.

The CDR3 nucleotides are TGTGCCAGCGAGGGGGGCGGGGGGTCGAACACCGGGGAGCTGTTTTTT. Amino acids: CASEGGGGSNTGELFF. This chain connects TRBV11-3 to TRBJ2-2; TRBD2 matches 8 bases. J lost 0 bases, V lost 8 bases, and 8 bases had no gene match. Germline CDR1 and CDR2: SGHNT and YENEEA. The CDR3 length is 16 residues.

The chain couples TRBV27 to TRBJ2-6; 11 bases line up with TRBD1. Trimming removed 1 base from V and 2 bases from J; junction bases left unmatched: 4. This CDR3 has 18 residues. The germline V gene has CDR1 MNHEY and CDR2 SMNVEV (reference sequence). CDR3: CASSLLGTGGPGANVLTF. CDR3 nucleotides: TGTGCCAGCAGTTTATTAGGGACAGGGGGACCTGGGGCCAACGTCCTGACTTTC.

This clone was observed a few times. This sequence joins TRBV4-3 and TRBJ2-5, with 8 bases matching TRBD1. The J call may be mistaken, given a closer DNA end match to TRBJ2-7. Germline V gene sequence: CDR1 LGHNA, CDR2 YSLEER. The CDR3 loop spans 14 amino acids. CDR3 protein: CASSHRQGTYEQYF. CDR3 coding DNA: TGCGCCAGCAGCCATAGACAGGGGACCTACGAGCAGTACTTC.

The CDR3 loop is CASSLGLRDTQYF. CDR3 in DNA: TGTGCCAGCAGCTTAGGTTTGCGAGATACGCAGTATTTT. This chain joins TRBV7-6 and TRBJ2-3; D remains unclear. The ends were cut back, 1 base at V and 5 bases at J, with 7 bases in the middle. The CDR3 has 13 residues. Germline CDR1 is SGHVS and CDR2 is FNYEAQ.

This chain joins TRBV7-2 and TRBJ1-2; 9 bases align to TRBD1. V trimming: 5 bases; J trimming: 6 bases; junction bases outside the gene matches: 10. The CDR3 has 15 residues. Germline V gene sequence: CDR1 SGHTA, CDR2 FQGNSA. Here the CDR3 DNA reads TGTGCCAGCAGCCCAGCAGGACAGGGGTTGAATGGCTACACCTTC. Amino acids: CASSPAGQGLNGYTF. The full variable domain, completed using reference TRBV7-2 and TRBJ1-2, is GAGVSQSPSNKVTEKGKDVELRCDPISGHTALYWYRQSLGQGLEFLIYFQGNSAPDKSGLPSDRFSAERTGGSVSTLTIQRTQQEDSAVYLCASSPAGQGLNGYTFGSGTRLTVV.

This clone came up once. V usage is TRBV28 and J usage is TRBJ2-5; the match to TRBD1 covers 7 bases. The CDR3 consists of 14 residues. With V trimmed by 5 bases and J by 7 bases, 10 bases remained unmatched. In germline, CDR1 is MDHEN, CDR2 SYDVKM. The CDR3 DNA is TGTGCCAGCAGTACGGGGACAGTGGCCGGGACCCAGTACTTC. It yields the protein CASSTGTVAGTQYF. The full variable domain, its missing parts supplied by reference TRBV28 and TRBJ2-5, is DVKVTQSSRYLVKRTGEKVFLECVQDMDHENMFWYRQDPGLGLRLIYFSYDVKMKEKGDIPEGYSVSREKKERFSLILESASTNQTSMYLCASSTGTVAGTQYFGPGTRLLVL.

This clone was picked up one time. This chain joins TRBV30 and TRBJ2-7, with D possibly matching TRBD2 (6 bases). This CDR3 has 11 residues. Trimming shortened V by 8 bases and J by 1 base, and 9 bases separated the two germline ends. The germline CDR1 and CDR2 sequences are GTSNPN and SVGIG (reference sequence). The CDR3 DNA reads as TGTGCCACGGGGGATTCCTACGAGCAGTACTTC. Its translation: CATGDSYEQYF. Together with reference TRBV30 and TRBJ2-7, the CDR3 gives the full variable domain: SQTIHQWPATLVQPVGSPLSLECTVEGTSNPNLYWYRQAAGRGLQLLFYSVGIGQISSEVPQNLSASRPQDRQFILSSKKLLLSDSGFYLCATGDSYEQYFGPGTRLTVT.